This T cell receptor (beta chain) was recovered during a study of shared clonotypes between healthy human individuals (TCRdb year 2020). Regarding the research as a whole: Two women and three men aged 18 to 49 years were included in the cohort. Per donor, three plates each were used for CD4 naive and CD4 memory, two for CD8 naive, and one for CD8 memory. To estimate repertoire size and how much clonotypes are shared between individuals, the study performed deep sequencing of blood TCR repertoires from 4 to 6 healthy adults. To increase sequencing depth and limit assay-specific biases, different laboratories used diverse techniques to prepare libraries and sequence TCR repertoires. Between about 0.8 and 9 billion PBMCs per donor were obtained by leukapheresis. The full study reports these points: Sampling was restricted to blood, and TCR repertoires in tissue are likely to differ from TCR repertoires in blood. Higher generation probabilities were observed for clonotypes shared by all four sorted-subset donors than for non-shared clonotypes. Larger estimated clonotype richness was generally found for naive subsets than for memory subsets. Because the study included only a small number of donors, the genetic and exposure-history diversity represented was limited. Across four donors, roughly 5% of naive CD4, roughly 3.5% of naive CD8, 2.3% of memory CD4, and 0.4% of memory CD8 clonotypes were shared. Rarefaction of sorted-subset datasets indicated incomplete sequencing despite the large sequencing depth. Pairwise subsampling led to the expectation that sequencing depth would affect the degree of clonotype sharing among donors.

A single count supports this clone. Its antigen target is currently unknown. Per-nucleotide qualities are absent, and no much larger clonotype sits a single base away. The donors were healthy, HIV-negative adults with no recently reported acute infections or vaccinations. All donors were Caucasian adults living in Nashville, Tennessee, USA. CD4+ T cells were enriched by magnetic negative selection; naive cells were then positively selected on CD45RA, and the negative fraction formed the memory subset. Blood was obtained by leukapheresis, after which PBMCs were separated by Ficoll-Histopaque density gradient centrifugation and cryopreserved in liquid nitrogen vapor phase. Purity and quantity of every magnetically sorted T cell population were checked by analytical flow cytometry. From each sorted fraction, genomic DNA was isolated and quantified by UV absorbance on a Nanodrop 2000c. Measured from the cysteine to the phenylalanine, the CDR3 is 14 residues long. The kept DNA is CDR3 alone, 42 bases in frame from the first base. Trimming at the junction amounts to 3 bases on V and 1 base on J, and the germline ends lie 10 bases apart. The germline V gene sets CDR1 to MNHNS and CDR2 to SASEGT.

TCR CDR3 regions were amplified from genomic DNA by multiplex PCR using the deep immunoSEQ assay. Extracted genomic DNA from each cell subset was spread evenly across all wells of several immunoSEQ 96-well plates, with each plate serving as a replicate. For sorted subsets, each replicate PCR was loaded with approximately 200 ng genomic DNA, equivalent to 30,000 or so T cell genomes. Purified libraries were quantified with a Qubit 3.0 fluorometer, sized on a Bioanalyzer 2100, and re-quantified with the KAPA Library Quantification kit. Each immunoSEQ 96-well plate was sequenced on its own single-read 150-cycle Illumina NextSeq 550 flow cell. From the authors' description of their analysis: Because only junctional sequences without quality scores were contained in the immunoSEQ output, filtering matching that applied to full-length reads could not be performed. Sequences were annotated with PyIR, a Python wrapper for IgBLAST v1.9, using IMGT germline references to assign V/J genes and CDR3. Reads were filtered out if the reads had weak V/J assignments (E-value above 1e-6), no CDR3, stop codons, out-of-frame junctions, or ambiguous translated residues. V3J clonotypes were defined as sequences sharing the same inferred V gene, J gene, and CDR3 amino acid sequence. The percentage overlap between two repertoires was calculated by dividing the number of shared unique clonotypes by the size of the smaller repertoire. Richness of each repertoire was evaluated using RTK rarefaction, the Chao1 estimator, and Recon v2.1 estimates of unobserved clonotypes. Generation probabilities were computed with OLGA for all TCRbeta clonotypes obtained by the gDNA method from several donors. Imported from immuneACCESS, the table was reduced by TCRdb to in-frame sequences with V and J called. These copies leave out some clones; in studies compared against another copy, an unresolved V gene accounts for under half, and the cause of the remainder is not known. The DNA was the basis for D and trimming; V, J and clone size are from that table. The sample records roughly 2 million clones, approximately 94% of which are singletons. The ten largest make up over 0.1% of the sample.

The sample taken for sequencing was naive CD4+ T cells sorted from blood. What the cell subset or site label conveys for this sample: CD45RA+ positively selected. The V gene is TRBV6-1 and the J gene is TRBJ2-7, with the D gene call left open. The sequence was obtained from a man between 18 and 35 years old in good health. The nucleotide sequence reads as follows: TGTGCCAGCAGTGATCAGGCAGAATCCTACGAGCAGTACTTC. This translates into CASSDQAESYEQYF.